The rows below give T cell receptor beta chains drawn from one sample of a study of vaccination and CD4 T cells after COVID-19. These receptors have no known antigen. TCRdb used MiXCR to reprocess the PCR reads, holding one entry per CDR3 protein. The sample has 8,000 to 10,000 distinct CDR3 sequences; over 25% are singletons. Sequenced material: CD4+ T cells from blood, cultured in vitro. The receptors derive from a human donor in good health. The CDR3 runs from the conserved cysteine through the conserved F or W. A D gene is named only where the DNA matches it firmly. Clone size is not always given. Where it is, it says once, few, many or a class for expanded clones.

few,-,TRBV7-2,TRBJ1-1,CASSPRTGGEAFF,TGTGCCAGCAGCCCCAGGACGGGGGGAGAAGCTTTCTTT
few,TRBD2,TRBV7-2,TRBJ2-3,CASALAGGPTDTQYF,TGTGCCAGTGCTTTAGCGGGAGGCCCCACAGATACGCAGTATTTT
-,TRBD1,TRBV4-3,TRBJ2-7,CASSQLPDRAYEQYF,TGCGCCAGCAGCCAACTCCCGGACAGGGCTTACGAGCAGTACTTC
-,-,TRBV4-1,TRBJ1-2,CASSQEPTARNYGYTF,TGCGCCAGCAGCCAAGAGCCCACGGCAAGGAACTATGGCTACACCTTC
-,-,TRBV19,TRBJ2-1,CASSRLGSYNEQFF,TGTGCCAGTAGTCGACTTGGCTCCTACAATGAGCAGTTCTTC
few,-,TRBV9,TRBJ1-5,CASSVGGYSNQPQHF,TGTGCCAGCAGCGTAGGGGGGTATAGCAATCAGCCCCAGCATTTT
-,TRBD2,TRBV20-1,TRBJ2-7,CSAPLAGLYEQYF,TGCAGTGCCCCACTAGCGGGATTATACGAGCAGTACTTC
few,-,TRBV21-1,TRBJ1-1,CASRLDRGRENTEAFF,TGTGCCAGCAGACTTGACAGGGGGCGAGAGAACACTGAAGCTTTCTTT
-,-,TRBV9,TRBJ2-7,CASSPNRGSSYEQYF,TGTGCCAGCAGCCCCAATCGGGGAAGCTCCTACGAGCAGTACTTC
few,TRBD1,TRBV20-1,TRBJ1-3,CSARQGGNTIYF,TGCAGTGCTCGACAGGGAGGTAACACCATATATTTT
-,-,TRBV2,TRBJ1-5,CASSEYGGSGNQPQHF,TGTGCCAGCAGTGAATATGGGGGGTCGGGCAATCAGCCCCAGCATTTT
few,TRBD1,TRBV19,TRBJ1-2,CASSKGQGFEGNTF,TGTGCCAGTAGTAAGGGACAGGGGTTTGAGGGCAACACCTTC
-,TRBD1,TRBV6-4,TRBJ2-3,CASSDSQGADTQYF,TGTGCCAGCAGTGACTCACAGGGGGCAGATACGCAGTATTTT
-,TRBD1,TRBV5-4,TRBJ1-1,CASSLGGQGARNTEAFF,TGTGCCAGCAGCTTGGGGGGACAGGGGGCAAGGAACACTGAAGCTTTCTTT
few,TRBD1,TRBV6-5,TRBJ1-5,CASSLFTGGDQPQHF,TGTGCCAGCAGTTTATTCACAGGGGGCGATCAGCCCCAGCATTTT
-,TRBD2,TRBV6-1,TRBJ2-3,CASSRGTSDFPTQYF,TGTGCCAGCAGCAGAGGGACTAGCGACTTTCCTACGCAGTATTTT
-,-,TRBV2,TRBJ1-5,CASRKSNRLQPQHF,TGTGCCAGCAGAAAGTCCAACAGGTTGCAGCCCCAGCATTTT
-,-,TRBV5-4,TRBJ1-6,CASSLSAGDSPLHF,TGTGCCAGCAGCTTGTCGGCAGGGGATTCACCCCTCCACTTT
-,TRBD2,TRBV7-2,TRBJ2-3,CASSPSGITDTQYF,TGTGCCAGCAGCCCGAGCGGGATCACAGATACGCAGTATTTT
few,TRBD1,TRBV10-3,TRBJ1-2,CAIRSTTGNGYTF,TGTGCCATCAGATCTACGACAGGGAATGGCTACACCTTC
-,-,TRBV30,TRBJ1-1,CAWSRELNTEAFF,TGTGCCTGGAGTCGCGAACTGAACACTGAAGCTTTCTTT
-,-,TRBV7-2,TRBJ1-1,CASSFPIYSAEAFF,TGTGCCAGCAGCTTCCCAATCTATTCCGCTGAAGCTTTCTTT
few,-,TRBV29-1,TRBJ1-1,CSVDGGPSTEAFF,TGCAGCGTTGACGGGGGCCCCTCCACTGAAGCTTTCTTT
few,TRBD1,TRBV6-2/TRBV6-3,TRBJ1-5,CASSQRTGINQPQHF,TGTGCCAGCAGCCAACGGACAGGGATCAATCAGCCCCAGCATTTT
few,TRBD1,TRBV20-1,TRBJ1-3,CSASRYRDRESGHSGNTIYF,TGCAGTGCTAGCAGATACCGGGACAGGGAATCGGGCCACTCTGGAAACACCATATATTTT
once,TRBD2,TRBV10-3,TRBJ2-3,CATRGGHPAPDTQYF,TGTGCCACCCGGGGGGGTCACCCCGCACCAGATACGCAGTATTTT
-,TRBD1,TRBV28,TRBJ2-2,CASATGGADTGELFF,TGTGCCAGCGCCACAGGGGGCGCGGACACCGGGGAGCTGTTTTTT
-,TRBD2,TRBV11-2,TRBJ2-1,CASSLEPGLGYSSYNEQFF,TGTGCCAGCAGCCTCGAACCGGGACTAGGCTATAGCTCCTACAATGAGCAGTTCTTC